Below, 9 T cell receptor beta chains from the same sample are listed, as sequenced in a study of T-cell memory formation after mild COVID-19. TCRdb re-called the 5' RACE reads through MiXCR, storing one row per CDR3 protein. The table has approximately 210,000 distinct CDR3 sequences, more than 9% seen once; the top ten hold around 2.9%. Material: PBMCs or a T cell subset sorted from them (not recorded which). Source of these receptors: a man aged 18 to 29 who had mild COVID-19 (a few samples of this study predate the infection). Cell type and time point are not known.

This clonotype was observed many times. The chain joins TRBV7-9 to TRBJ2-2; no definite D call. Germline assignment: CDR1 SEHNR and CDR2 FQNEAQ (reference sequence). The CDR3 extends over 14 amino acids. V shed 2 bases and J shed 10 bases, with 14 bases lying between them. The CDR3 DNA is TGTGCCAGCAGCTTAACCCGAATCTCGTCGGAGCTGTTTTTT. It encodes CASSLTRISSELFF.

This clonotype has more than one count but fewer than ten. This chain's CDR3 is CASRAAGINEQFF. In DNA form, the CDR3 reads TGTGCCAGCAGGGCAGCGGGGATAAATGAGCAGTTCTTC. The chain recombines TRBV7-6 with TRBJ2-1; 7 bases align to TRBD2. The germline V gene encodes CDR1 SGHVS and CDR2 FNYEAQ. The CDR3 loop spans 13 amino acids. Germline trimming cut 6 bases from V and 7 bases from J; bases unmatched to any gene: 6.

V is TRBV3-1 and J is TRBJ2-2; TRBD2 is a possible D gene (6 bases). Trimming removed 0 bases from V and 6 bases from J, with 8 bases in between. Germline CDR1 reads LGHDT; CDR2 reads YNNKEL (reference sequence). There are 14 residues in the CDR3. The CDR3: CASSQDWRAGELFF. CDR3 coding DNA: TGTGCCAGCAGCCAAGATTGGAGGGCCGGGGAGCTGTTTTTT.

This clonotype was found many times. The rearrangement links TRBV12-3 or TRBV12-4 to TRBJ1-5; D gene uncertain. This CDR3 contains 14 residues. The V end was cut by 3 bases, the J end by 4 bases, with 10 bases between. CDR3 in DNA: TGTGCCAGCAGTTTGGGCGGGCCTAATCAGCCCCAGCATTTT. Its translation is CASSLGGPNQPQHF.

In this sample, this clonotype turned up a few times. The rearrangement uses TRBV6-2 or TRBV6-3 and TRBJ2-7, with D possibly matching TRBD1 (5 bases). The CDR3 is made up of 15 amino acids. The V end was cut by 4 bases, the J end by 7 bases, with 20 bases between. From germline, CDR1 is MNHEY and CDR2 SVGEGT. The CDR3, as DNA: TGTGCCAGCAGTTCCCCAAACACAGGATCTCGGGAGCAGTACTTC. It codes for CASSSPNTGSREQYF.

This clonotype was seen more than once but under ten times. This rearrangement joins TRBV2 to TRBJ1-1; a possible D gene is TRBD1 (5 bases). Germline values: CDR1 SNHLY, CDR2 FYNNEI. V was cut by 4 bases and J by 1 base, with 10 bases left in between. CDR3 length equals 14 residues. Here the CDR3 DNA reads TGTGCCAGCAGTGTAGGAGGGGCGAACACTGAAGCTTTCTTT. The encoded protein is CASSVGGANTEAFF.

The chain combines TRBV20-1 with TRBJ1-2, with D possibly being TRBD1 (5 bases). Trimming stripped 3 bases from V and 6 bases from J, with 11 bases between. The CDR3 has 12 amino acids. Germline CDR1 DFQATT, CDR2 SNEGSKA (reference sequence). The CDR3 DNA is TGCAGTGCTAGTCAGGGATTTGATGGCTACACCTTC. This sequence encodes CSASQGFDGYTF.

The CDR3 spells CASSGLVNTGELFF. Here the CDR3 DNA reads TGTGCCAGTTCCGGACTTGTTAACACCGGGGAGCTGTTTTTT. The rearrangement uses TRBV7-6 and TRBJ2-2; the D gene is possibly TRBD2 (5 bases). Germline CDR1 reads SGHVS; CDR2 reads FNYEAQ. CDR3 size: 14 residues. V was trimmed by 9 bases and J by 2 bases, leaving 13 bases between them.

CDR3 nucleotide sequence: TGCGCCAGCAGTTCCGGACAACAGGGGGCAGGAGAAAAACTGTTTTTT. Residues: CASSSGQQGAGEKLFF. The chain carries TRBV5-1 and TRBJ1-4; 9 bases line up with TRBD1. Germline loops: CDR1 SGHRS, CDR2 YFSETQ. This CDR3 has 16 amino acids. J lost 8 bases, V lost 5 bases, and 13 bases had no gene match.